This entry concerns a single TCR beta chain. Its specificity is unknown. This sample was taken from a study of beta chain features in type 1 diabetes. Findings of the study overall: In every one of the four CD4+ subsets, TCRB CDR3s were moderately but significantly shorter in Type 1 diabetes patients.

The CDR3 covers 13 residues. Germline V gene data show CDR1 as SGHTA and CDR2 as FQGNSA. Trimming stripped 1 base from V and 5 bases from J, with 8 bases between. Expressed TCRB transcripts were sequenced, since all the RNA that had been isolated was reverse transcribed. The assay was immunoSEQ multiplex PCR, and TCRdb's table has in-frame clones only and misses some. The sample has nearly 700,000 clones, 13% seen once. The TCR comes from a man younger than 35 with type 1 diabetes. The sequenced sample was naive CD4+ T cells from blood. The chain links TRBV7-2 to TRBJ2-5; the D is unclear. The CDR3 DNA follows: TGTGCCAGCAGCTTAGTCGTTGGGGAGACCCAGTACTTC. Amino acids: CASSLVVGETQYF.